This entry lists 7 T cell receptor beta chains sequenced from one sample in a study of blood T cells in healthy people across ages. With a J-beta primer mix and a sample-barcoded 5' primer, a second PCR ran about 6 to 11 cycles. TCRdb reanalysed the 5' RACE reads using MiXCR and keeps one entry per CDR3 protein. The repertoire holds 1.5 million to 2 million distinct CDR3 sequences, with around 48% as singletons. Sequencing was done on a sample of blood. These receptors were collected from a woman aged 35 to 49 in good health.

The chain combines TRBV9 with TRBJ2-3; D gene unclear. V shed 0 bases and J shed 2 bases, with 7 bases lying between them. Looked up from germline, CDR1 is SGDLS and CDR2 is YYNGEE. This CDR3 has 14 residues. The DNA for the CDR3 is TGTGCCAGCAGCGTAGAGTTGCACACAGATACGCAGTATTTT. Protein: CASSVELHTDTQYF. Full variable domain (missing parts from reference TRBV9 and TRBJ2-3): DSGVTQTPKHLITATGQRVTLRCSPRSGDLSVYWYQQSLDQGLQFLIQYYNGEERAKGNILERFSAQQFPDLHSELNLSSLELGDSALYFCASSVELHTDTQYFGPGTRLTVL.

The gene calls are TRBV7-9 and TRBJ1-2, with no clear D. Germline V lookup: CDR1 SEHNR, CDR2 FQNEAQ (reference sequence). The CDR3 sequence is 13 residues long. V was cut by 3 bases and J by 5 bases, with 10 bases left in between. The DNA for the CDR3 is TGTGCCAGCAGCTTCGAACCGGCGTATGGCTACACCTTC. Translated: CASSFEPAYGYTF.

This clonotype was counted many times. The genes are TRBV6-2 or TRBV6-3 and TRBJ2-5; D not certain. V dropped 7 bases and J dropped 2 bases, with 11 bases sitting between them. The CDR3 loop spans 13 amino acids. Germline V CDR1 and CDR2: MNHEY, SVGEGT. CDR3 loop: CASTYADQETQYF. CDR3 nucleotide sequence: TGTGCCAGCACCTACGCGGATCAAGAGACCCAGTACTTC.

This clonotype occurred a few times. CDR3 sequence: CASSPRGGLASTDTQYF. The CDR3 bases are TGTGCCAGCAGCCCCCGTGGGGGGTTAGCTAGCACAGATACGCAGTATTTT. The J gene is TRBJ2-3, the V gene TRBV7-9; TRBD2 might be the D (6 bases). Trimming took off 5 bases at V and 0 bases at J, with 18 bases between the two ends. CDR3 length equals 17 residues. The V gene's germline CDR1 is SEHNR and CDR2 FQNEAQ (reference sequence).

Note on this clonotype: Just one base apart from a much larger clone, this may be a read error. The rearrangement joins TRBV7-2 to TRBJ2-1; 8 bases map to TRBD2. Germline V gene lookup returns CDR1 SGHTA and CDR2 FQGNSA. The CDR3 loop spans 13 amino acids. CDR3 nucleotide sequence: TGTGCCATCAGCCGGGTCACTAGCGGCGAGCAGTTCTTC. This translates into CAISRVTSGEQFF.

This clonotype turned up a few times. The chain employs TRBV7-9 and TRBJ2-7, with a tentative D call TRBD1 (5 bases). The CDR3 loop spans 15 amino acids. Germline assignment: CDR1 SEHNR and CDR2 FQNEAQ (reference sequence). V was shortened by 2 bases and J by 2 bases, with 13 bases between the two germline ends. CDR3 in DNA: TGTGCCAGCAGCTTAAGGGGCGAAAACACCTACGAGCAGTACTTC. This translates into CASSLRGENTYEQYF.

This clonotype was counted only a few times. The CDR3 DNA reads TGTGCCACCAGTGACCTTGGGGGGGTCAACACAGATACGCAGTATTTT. It codes for CATSDLGGVNTDTQYF. V gene TRBV24-1 combines with J gene TRBJ2-3; 7 nucleotides line up with TRBD2. Germline assignment: CDR1 KGHDR and CDR2 SFDVKD. This CDR3 has 16 residues. The trim removed 4 bases at V and 2 bases at J, leaving 8 bases unmatched.